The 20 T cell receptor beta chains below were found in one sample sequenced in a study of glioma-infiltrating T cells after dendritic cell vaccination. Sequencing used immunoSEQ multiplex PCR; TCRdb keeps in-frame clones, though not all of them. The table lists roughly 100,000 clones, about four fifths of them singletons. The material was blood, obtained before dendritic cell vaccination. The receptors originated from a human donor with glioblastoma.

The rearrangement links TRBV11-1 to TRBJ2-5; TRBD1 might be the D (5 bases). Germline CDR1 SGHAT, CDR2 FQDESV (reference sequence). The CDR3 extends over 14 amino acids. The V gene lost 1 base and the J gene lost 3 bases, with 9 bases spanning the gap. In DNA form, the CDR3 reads TGTGCCAGCAGCTTAGAGCCGACAGAAGAGACCCAGTACTTC. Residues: CASSLEPTEETQYF.

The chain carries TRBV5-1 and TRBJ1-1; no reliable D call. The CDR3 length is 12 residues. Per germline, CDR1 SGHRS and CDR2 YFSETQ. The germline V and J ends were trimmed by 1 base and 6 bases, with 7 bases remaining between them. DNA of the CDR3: TGCGCCAGCAGCTTGACCGGGGCTGAAGCTTTCTTT. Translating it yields CASSLTGAEAFF.

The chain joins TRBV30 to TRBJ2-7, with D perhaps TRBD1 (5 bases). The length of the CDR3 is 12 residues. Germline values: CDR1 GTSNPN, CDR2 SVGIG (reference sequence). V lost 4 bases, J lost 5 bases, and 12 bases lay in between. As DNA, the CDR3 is TGTGCCTGGACACAGGTATACGACGAGCAGTACTTC. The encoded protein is CAWTQVYDEQYF.

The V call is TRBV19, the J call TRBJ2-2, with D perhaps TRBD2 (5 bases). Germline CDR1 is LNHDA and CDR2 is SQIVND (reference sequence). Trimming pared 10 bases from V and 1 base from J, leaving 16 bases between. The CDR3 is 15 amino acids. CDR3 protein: CATLPWSGNTGELFF. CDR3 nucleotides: TGTGCCACCCTACCCTGGAGCGGGAACACCGGGGAGCTGTTTTTT.

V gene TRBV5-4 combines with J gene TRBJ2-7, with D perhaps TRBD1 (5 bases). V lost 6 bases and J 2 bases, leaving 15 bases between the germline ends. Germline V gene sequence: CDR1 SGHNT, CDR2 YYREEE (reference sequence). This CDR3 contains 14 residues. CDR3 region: CASTAAGQPYEQYF. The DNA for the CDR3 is TGTGCCAGCACGGCTGCAGGACAACCCTACGAGCAGTACTTC.

The CDR3 nucleotides read TGTGCCAGTAGCAGGGGTGAGGGTAACTATGGCTACACCTTC. It yields the protein CASSRGEGNYGYTF. The V gene is TRBV19, the J gene TRBJ1-2; maybe TRBD1 (6 bases). The length of the CDR3 is 14 residues. The V gene's germline CDR1 is LNHDA and CDR2 SQIVND (reference sequence). V was clipped by 6 bases and J by 1 base, with 12 bases between them.

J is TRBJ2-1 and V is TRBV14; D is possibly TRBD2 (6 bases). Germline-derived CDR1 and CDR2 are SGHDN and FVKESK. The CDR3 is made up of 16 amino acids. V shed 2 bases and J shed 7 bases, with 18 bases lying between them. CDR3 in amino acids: CASSQLLDTAGNEQFF. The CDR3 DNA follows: TGTGCCAGCAGCCAACTCCTAGACACCGCGGGGAATGAGCAGTTCTTC.

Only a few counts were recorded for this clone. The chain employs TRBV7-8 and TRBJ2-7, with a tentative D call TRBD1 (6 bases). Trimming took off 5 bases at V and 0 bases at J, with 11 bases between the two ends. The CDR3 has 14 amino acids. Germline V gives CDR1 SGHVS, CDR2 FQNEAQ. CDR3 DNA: TGTGCCAGCAGCCATGCAGGGGACTCCTACGAGCAGTACTTC. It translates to CASSHAGDSYEQYF.

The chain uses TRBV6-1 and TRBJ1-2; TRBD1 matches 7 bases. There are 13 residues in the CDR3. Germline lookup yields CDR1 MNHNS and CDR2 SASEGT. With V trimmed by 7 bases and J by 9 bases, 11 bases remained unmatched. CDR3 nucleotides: TGTGCCAGCAATCCTGGGTCGGGACAGAGCTACACCTTC. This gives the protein CASNPGSGQSYTF.

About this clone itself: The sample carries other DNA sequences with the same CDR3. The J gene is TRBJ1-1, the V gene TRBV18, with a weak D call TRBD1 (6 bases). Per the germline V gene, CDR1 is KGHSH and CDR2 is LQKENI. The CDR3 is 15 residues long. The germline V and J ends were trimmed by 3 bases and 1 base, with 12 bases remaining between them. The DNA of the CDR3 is TGTGCCAGCTCACCTTCCTGGGGGCAGAACACTGAAGCTTTCTTT. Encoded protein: CASSPSWGQNTEAFF.

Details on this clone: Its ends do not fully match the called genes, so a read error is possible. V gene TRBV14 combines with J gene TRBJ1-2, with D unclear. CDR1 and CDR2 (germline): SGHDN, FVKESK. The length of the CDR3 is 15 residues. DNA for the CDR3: TGTGTCAGCAGCCAAGTGATTGGGGAGAACTATGGCTACACCTTC. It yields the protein CVSSQVIGENYGYTF.

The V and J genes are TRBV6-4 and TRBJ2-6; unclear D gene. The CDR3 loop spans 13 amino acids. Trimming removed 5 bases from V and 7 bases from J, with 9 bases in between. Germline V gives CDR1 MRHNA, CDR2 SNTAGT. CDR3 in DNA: TGTGCCAGCAGTACGACACCTGCCAACGTCCTGACTTTC. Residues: CASSTTPANVLTF.

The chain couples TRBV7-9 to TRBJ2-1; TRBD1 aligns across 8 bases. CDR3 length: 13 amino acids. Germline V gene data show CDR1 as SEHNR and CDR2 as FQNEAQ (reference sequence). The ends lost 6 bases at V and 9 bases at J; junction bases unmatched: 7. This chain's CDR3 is CASRSRTGIEQFF. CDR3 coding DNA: TGTGCCAGCAGATCAAGGACAGGGATTGAGCAGTTCTTC.

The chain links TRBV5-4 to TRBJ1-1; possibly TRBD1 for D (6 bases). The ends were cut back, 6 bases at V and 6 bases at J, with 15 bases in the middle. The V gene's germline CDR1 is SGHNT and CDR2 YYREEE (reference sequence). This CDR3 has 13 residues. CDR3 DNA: TGTGCCAGCACCGAAACAGGGAATCCTGAAGCTTTCTTT. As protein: CASTETGNPEAFF.

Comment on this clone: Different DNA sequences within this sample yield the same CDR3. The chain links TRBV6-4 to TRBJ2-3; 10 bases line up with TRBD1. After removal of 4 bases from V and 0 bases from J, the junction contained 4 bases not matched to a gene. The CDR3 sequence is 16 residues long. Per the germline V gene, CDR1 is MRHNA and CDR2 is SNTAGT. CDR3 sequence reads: CASSVVGQGSTDTQYF. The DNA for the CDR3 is TGTGCCAGCAGTGTGGTGGGACAGGGGAGCACAGATACGCAGTATTTT.

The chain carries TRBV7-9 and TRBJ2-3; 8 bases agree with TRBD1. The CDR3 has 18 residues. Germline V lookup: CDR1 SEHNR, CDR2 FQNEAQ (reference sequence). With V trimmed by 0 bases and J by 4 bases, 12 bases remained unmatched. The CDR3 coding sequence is TGTGCCAGCAGCTTAGCCCTCTCCGGCAGGGGGCAAGCAGATACGCAGTATTTT. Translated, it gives CASSLALSGRGQADTQYF.

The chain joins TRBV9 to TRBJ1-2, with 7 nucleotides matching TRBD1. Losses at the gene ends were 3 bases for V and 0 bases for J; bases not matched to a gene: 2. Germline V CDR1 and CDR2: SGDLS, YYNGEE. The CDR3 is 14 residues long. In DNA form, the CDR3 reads TGTGCCAGCAGCGAGACAGGGACTAACTATGGCTACACCTTC. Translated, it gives CASSETGTNYGYTF.

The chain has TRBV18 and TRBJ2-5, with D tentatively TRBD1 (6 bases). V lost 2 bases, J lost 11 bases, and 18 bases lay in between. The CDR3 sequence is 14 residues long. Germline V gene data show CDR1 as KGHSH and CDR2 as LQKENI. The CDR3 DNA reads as TGTGCCAGCTCACCATCAGGGGTGATCGGGGAGCAGTACTTC. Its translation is CASSPSGVIGEQYF.

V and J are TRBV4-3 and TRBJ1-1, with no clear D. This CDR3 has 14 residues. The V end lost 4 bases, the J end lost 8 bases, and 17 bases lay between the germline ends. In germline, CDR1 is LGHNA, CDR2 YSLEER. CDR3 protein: CASSLRGRTEEAFF. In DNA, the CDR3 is TGCGCCAGCAGCCTCCGCGGCAGGACTGAGGAAGCTTTCTTT.

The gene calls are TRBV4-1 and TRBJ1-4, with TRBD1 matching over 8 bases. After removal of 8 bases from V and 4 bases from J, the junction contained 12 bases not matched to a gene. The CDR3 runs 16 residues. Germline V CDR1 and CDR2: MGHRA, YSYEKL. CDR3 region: CASRRQGANGNEKLFF. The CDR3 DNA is TGCGCCAGCCGCCGGCAGGGGGCTAATGGTAATGAAAAACTGTTTTTT.